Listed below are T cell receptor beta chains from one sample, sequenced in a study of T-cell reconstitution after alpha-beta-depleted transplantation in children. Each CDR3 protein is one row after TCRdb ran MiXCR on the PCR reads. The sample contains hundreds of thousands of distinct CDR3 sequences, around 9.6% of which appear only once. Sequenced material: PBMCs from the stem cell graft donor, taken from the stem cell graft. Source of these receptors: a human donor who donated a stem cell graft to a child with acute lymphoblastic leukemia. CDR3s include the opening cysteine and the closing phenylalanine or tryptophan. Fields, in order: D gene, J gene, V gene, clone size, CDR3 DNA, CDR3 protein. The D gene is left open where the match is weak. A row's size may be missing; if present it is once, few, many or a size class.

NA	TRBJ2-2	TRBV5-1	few	TGCGCCAGCACGGTTGCGAGGGGGATTGCCGGGGAGCTGTTTTTT	CASTVARGIAGELFF
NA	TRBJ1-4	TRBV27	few	TGTGCCAGCAGCCGATCCGGGACACCTGAAAAACTGTTTTTT	CASSRSGTPEKLFF
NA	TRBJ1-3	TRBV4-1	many	TGCGCCAGCAGCCAAGGAGGCAGGGGTGGAAACACCATATATTTT	CASSQGGRGGNTIYF
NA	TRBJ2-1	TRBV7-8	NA	TGTGCCAGCAGCTTAGAAGGATCCTACAATGAGCAGTTCTTC	CASSLEGSYNEQFF
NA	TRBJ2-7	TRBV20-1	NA	TGCAGTGCCCGGGGGCAGGGGCTGACCTACGAGCAGTACTTC	CSARGQGLTYEQYF
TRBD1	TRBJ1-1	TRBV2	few	TGTGCCAGCACCCCCACGACAGGGACGAACACTGAAGCTTTCTTT	CASTPTTGTNTEAFF
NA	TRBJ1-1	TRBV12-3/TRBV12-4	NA	TGTGCCAGCAGTTTAGAGCACCGTGAAGCTTTCTTT	CASSLEHREAFF
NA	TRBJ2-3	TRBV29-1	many	TGCAGCGTTGAAGTCCAGCCTACCCTCACAGATACGCAGTATTTT	CSVEVQPTLTDTQYF
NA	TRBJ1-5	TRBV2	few	TGTGCCAGCAGGGCGGGGGGTCCCAATCAGCCCCAGCATTTT	CASRAGGPNQPQHF
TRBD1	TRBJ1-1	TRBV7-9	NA	TGTGCCAGCAGCTTAGGAACAGGGGGTAGTTGGGTGAACACTGAAGCTTTCTTT	CASSLGTGGSWVNTEAFF
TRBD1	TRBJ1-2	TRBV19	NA	TGTGCCAGTAGTGCCGGGCAGGGGGCTTACTATGGCTACACCTTC	CASSAGQGAYYGYTF
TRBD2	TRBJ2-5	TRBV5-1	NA	TGCGCCAGCAGCTTTTCGGCGGGGGGCCAGAAGACCCAGTACTTC	CASSFSAGGQKTQYF
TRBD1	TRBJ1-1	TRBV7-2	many	TGTGCCAGCAGCTTTTGGGACAGGGGAACTGAAGCTTTCTTT	CASSFWDRGTEAFF
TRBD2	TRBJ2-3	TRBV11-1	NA	TGTGCCAGCAGTGCCGGGACTAGCGGGGGCCTCGGCTCAGATACGCAGTATTTT	CASSAGTSGGLGSDTQYF
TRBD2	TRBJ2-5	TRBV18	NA	TGTGCCAGCTCACTAACGCGGGGGCAAGAGACCCAGTACTTC	CASSLTRGQETQYF
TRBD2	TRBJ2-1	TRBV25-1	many	TGTGCCAGCAGTGAATCGGGGGGGGCTTGGTCCTACAATGAGCAGTTCTTC	CASSESGGAWSYNEQFF
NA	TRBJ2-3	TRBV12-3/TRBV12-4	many	TGTGCCAGCAGTTTAGAGAGGACAGATACGCAGTATTTT	CASSLERTDTQYF
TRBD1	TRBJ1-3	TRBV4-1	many	TGCGCCAGCAGCCAGGACAGGGGGCACGGAAACACCATATATTTT	CASSQDRGHGNTIYF
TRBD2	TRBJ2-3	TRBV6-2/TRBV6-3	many	TGTGCCAGCAGTTACCCCACTAGCGGGGGCCGAAGCACAGATACGCAGTATTTT	CASSYPTSGGRSTDTQYF
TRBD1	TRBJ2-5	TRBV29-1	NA	TGCAGCGTTGAGAGAGGGGGCGAAGAGACCCAGTACTTC	CSVERGGEETQYF
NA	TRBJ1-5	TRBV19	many	TGTGCCAGTAGTATAAGACAGGTTAATCAGCCCCAGCATTTT	CASSIRQVNQPQHF
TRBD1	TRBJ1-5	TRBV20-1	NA	TGCAGTGCTAGCGAGGGACAGGGGAAAAATCAGCCCCAGCATTTT	CSASEGQGKNQPQHF
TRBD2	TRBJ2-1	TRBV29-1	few	TGCAGCGTTGCTTTAGCGGGGGCGATGAATGAGCAGTTCTTC	CSVALAGAMNEQFF
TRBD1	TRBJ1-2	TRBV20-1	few	TGCAGTGCTAGACTGGACAGGGACTATGGCTACACCTTC	CSARLDRDYGYTF
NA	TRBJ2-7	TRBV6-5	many	TGTGCCAGCAACCATCCAGCTTCCTACGAGCAGTACTTC	CASNHPASYEQYF
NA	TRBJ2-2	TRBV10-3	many	TGTGCCATCAGTGACATAGGGCTTTCCGGGGAGCTGTTTTTT	CAISDIGLSGELFF
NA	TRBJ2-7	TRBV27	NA	TGTGCCAGCAGGGCCAACCCCAGGTTCGAGCAGTACTTC	CASRANPRFEQYF
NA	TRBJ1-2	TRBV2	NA	TGTGCCAGCAGTGAAGCTGCAGGGTTCGGCTACACCTTC	CASSEAAGFGYTF
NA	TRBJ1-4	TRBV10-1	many	TGCGCCAGCAGAGGACAGCGAGCAACTAATGAAAAACTGTTTTTT	CASRGQRATNEKLFF
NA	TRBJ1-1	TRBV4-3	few	TGCGCCAGCAGCCAATTAGGGGTAGCTTTCTTT	CASSQLGVAFF
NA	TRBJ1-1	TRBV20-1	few	TGCAGTGCCCAAGGAGGCCGTTCGGACGGGGCTGAAGCTTTCTTT	CSAQGGRSDGAEAFF
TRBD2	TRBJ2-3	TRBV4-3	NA	TGCGCCAGCAGCCAAGTGCGGGGGGGAATCGGGGATACGCAGTATTTT	CASSQVRGGIGDTQYF
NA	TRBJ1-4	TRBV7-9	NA	TGTGCCAGCAGCCGACCCCACGCAACTAATGAAAAACTGTTTTTT	CASSRPHATNEKLFF
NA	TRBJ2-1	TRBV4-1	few	TGCGCCAGCAGCCAAGTGACAGCCTCCTACAATGAGCAGTTCTTC	CASSQVTASYNEQFF
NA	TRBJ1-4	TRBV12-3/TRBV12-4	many	TGTGCCAGCAGTCCCAGTGGGGGGATCGGTGAAAAACTGTTTTTT	CASSPSGGIGEKLFF
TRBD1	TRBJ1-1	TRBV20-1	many	TGCAGTGCTCCCAGGGGGGGCAACACTGAAGCTTTCTTT	CSAPRGGNTEAFF
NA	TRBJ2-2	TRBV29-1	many	TGCAGCGTTTCAGAAAAACCCACCGGGGAGCTGTTTTTT	CSVSEKPTGELFF
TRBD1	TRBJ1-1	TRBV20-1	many	TGCAGTGCAAAGAAGACAGGGGCTGTCACTGAAGCTTTCTTT	CSAKKTGAVTEAFF
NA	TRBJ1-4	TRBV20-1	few	TGCAGTGCTAGAGATCGAGGAGATCCAACTAATGAAAAACTGTTTTTT	CSARDRGDPTNEKLFF
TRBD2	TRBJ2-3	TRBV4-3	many	TGCGCCAGCAGCCACCTAGCGGGGGGAAACACAGATACGCAGTATTTT	CASSHLAGGNTDTQYF
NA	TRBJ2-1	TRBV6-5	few	TGTGCCAGCAGTTTGCGGGCCGACAGCTCCTACAATGAGCAGTTCTTC	CASSLRADSSYNEQFF
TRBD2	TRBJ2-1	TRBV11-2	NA	TGTGCCAGCAGCTTAGAGGGGTCATGGGTAGCGGGGGAGTGGGAGCAGTTCTTC	CASSLEGSWVAGEWEQFF
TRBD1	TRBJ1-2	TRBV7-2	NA	TGTGCCAGCAGCTCGGGACAGAATGCCTATGGCTACACCTTC	CASSSGQNAYGYTF
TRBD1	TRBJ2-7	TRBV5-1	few	TGCGCCAGCCGACAGGGGGCTCGGTGGGAGCAGTACTTC	CASRQGARWEQYF
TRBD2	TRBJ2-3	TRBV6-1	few	TGTGCCAGCAAAAGACTAGCGGTCAGCACAGATACGCAGTATTTT	CASKRLAVSTDTQYF
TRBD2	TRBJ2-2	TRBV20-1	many	TGCAGTGCTAACTCGGGGGGGCTGGTCGGGGAGCTGTTTTTT	CSANSGGLVGELFF
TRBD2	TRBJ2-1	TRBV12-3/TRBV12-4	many	TGTGCCAGCAGGTCCCGAGCGGGGGGCTCCTACAATGAGCAGTTCTTC	CASRSRAGGSYNEQFF
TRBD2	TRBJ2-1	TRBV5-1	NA	TGCGCCAGCAGCTTGGAGACTAGCGGGGCCCACAATGAGCAGTTCTTC	CASSLETSGAHNEQFF